The 20 T cell receptor beta chains below come from one sample, sequenced in a study of cytomegalovirus exposure and HLA in healthy donors. The PCR employed 60 Vbeta primers together with 13 Jbeta primers. TCRdb's copy holds only in-frame clones and misses some; the assay was immunoSEQ multiplex PCR. The sample has around 97,000 clones. Sequenced input: PBMCs. These receptor sequences come from a man aged 40-55 years in good health and CMV-seronegative.

The chain is built from TRBV5-4 and TRBJ1-6; 9 bases fit TRBD1. Germline V gives CDR1 SGHNT, CDR2 YYREEE (reference sequence). Trimming removed 0 bases from V and 5 bases from J; junction bases left unmatched: 6. The CDR3 sequence is 17 residues long. The CDR3 sequence is CASSLAGTGLNNSPLHF. The CDR3 nucleotides read TGTGCCAGCAGCTTGGCGGGGACAGGGTTAAATAATTCACCCCTCCACTTT.

This chain uses TRBV29-1 with TRBJ1-4; D may be TRBD1 (6 bases). Trimming pared 5 bases from V and 5 bases from J, leaving 18 bases between. The CDR3 is 15 residues long. Germline values: CDR1 SQVTM, CDR2 ANQGSEA. The CDR3 bases are TGCAGCGTTCGCGGGGGCCCAGACTACAATGAAAAACTGTTTTTT. This translates into CSVRGGPDYNEKLFF.

The gene calls are TRBV30 and TRBJ2-2; 9 bases are a match to TRBD1. Germline V lookup: CDR1 GTSNPN, CDR2 SVGIG (reference sequence). The CDR3 sequence is 15 residues long. V trimming: 6 bases; J trimming: 4 bases; junction bases outside the gene matches: 9. The CDR3 DNA reads TGTGCCTGCCCCATGGGGACAGGGTTCACCGGGGAGCTGTTTTTT. Protein product: CACPMGTGFTGELFF.

The chain links TRBV7-2 to TRBJ2-3; 12 bases fit TRBD2. CDR3 length equals 15 residues. V shed 1 base and J 6 bases; nucleotides not matched to a gene: 2. The germline V gene has CDR1 SGHTA and CDR2 FQGNSA. Written as DNA, the CDR3 is TGTGCCAGCAGCTTAGGACTAGCGGGGGCCGATACGCAGTATTTT. Amino acids: CASSLGLAGADTQYF.

The chain combines TRBV7-8 with TRBJ2-6; the match to TRBD2 covers 11 bases. Germline values: CDR1 SGHVS, CDR2 FQNEAQ. The length of the CDR3 is 20 residues. With 3 bases clipped from V and 0 bases from J, the junction kept 10 bases outside the gene matches. The CDR3 region has the DNA TGTGCCAGCAGCTTGGTAGGACTAGCGGGTCTGGGCTCTGGGGCCAACGTCCTGACTTTC. Translated, it gives CASSLVGLAGLGSGANVLTF.

The J gene is TRBJ2-7, the V gene TRBV7-2; D might be TRBD2 (5 bases). The germline V and J ends were trimmed by 5 bases and 6 bases, with 20 bases remaining between them. This CDR3 has 15 residues. Germline V CDR1 and CDR2: SGHTA, FQGNSA. CDR3 bases: TGTGCCAGCAGCACCCGGACTCTAGGAGTGGGCGAGCAGTACTTC. It is translated as CASSTRTLGVGEQYF.

V is TRBV7-9 and J is TRBJ2-7; 9 positions match TRBD2. V shed 5 bases, J shed 4 bases, and the junction held 9 bases outside the gene matches. This CDR3 contains 15 residues. CDR1 SEHNR and CDR2 FQNEAQ come from the germline V gene (reference sequence). CDR3 nucleotide sequence: TGTGCCAGCAGCGATATAGCGGGAGCCAAATACGAGCAGTACTTC. Its protein product is CASSDIAGAKYEQYF.

The chain carries TRBV2 and TRBJ1-1; possibly TRBD1 for D (5 bases). Looked up from germline, CDR1 is SNHLY and CDR2 is FYNNEI. The CDR3 has 11 amino acids. CDR3 protein: CGTTRNTEAFF. In DNA, the CDR3 is TGTGGGACAACCAGGAACACTGAAGCTTTCTTT.

This chain connects TRBV18 to TRBJ2-1; 9 bases align to TRBD1. The germline gives CDR1 KGHSH, CDR2 LQKENI. The CDR3 covers 15 residues. Trimming removed 5 bases from V and 1 base from J; junction bases left unmatched: 3. The chain's CDR3 is CASSEGQGSYNEQFF. The CDR3 DNA is TGTGCCAGCTCAGAGGGACAGGGTTCCTACAATGAGCAGTTCTTC. The variable domain in full, completed from reference TRBV18 and TRBJ2-1, reads NAGVMQNPRHLVRRRGQEARLRCSPMKGHSHVYWYRQLPEEGLKFMVYLQKENIIDESGMPKERFSAEFPKEGPSILRIQQVVRGDSAAYFCASSEGQGSYNEQFFGPGTRLTVL.

The chain carries TRBV7-9 and TRBJ2-5; 8 nucleotides agree with TRBD1. The V gene end was trimmed by 3 bases and the J gene end by 4 bases; junction bases not matched to a gene: 1. The germline gives CDR1 SEHNR, CDR2 FQNEAQ (reference sequence). The CDR3 length is 13 residues. The CDR3 is CASSFGTGETQYF. DNA of the CDR3: TGTGCCAGCAGCTTCGGGACAGGAGAGACCCAGTACTTC.

The rearrangement links TRBV6-5 to TRBJ2-7, with 8 nucleotides matching TRBD1. V dropped 6 bases and J dropped 7; count of bases not matched to a gene: 11. Germline lookup yields CDR1 MNHEY and CDR2 SVGAGI. The CDR3 length is 14 residues. DNA of the CDR3: TGTGCCAGCAGGCGGACAGGGTTCTCCTTGGAGCAGTACTTC. Protein sequence: CASRRTGFSLEQYF.

The rearrangement links TRBV5-4 to TRBJ2-2; the match to TRBD1 covers 7 bases. The germline CDR1 and CDR2 sequences are SGHNT and YYREEE (reference sequence). This CDR3 contains 16 residues. V lost 3 bases and J lost 2; bases outside the gene matches: 7. The CDR3 here is CASSWGQRANTGELFF. The CDR3 bases are TGTGCCAGCAGCTGGGGACAGAGAGCAAACACCGGGGAGCTGTTTTTT.

The gene calls are TRBV9 and TRBJ1-1, with D unresolved. The germline V gene has CDR1 SGDLS and CDR2 YYNGEE. There are 13 residues in the CDR3. The V end lost 7 bases, the J end lost 4 bases, and 14 bases lay between the germline ends. This CDR3 reads CASRGSASTEAFF. The CDR3 DNA sequence: TGTGCCAGCCGTGGGAGCGCCTCCACTGAAGCTTTCTTT.

The chain links TRBV5-1 to TRBJ2-3; TRBD1 matches 10 bases. Germline values: CDR1 SGHRS, CDR2 YFSETQ. The CDR3 runs to 13 residues. Trimming at V came to 7 bases and at J to 1 base, leaving 0 bases not matched to a gene. The CDR3 nucleotides read TGCGCCAGCGGGACAGGGGGCACAGATACGCAGTATTTT. Translation: CASGTGGTDTQYF.

J is TRBJ2-3 and V is TRBV10-2, with D perhaps TRBD1 (6 bases). CDR1 and CDR2 (germline): WSHSY, SAAADI. This CDR3 has 18 residues. Trimming shortened V by 3 bases and J by 3 bases, and 22 bases separated the two germline ends. CDR3 sequence (DNA): TGCGCCAGCAGTGAAGTCGGGACAAAGGGTGGAGGAACAGATACGCAGTATTTT. Translating gives CASSEVGTKGGGTDTQYF.

The chain carries TRBV12-1 and TRBJ2-7; the table's D call of TRBD1 was not tested on the DNA. TRBV12-1 constitutes a pseudogene. CDR3 length: 11 residues. This CDR3 reads CAKNRGYEQYF. The CDR3 nucleotides read TGTGCCAAGAACAGGGGTTACGAGCAGTACTTC.

The CDR3: CASSLTAGEQYF. The CDR3, as DNA: TGTGCCAGCAGCTTAACAGCGGGAGAGCAGTACTTC. V is TRBV5-4 and J is TRBJ2-7; TRBD2 matches 7 bases. Germline V gene lookup returns CDR1 SGHNT and CDR2 YYREEE (reference sequence). V was clipped by 2 bases and J by 7 bases; unmatched bases: 3. The CDR3 spans 12 residues.

The chain has TRBV6-5 and TRBJ2-7; maybe TRBD1 (6 bases). CDR3 length: 14 residues. Germline CDR1 is MNHEY and CDR2 is SVGAGI. V shed 4 bases and J shed 2 bases, with 12 bases lying between them. CDR3 amino acids: CASSSSQGPYEQYF. The CDR3 DNA follows: TGTGCCAGCAGTTCAAGTCAGGGGCCCTACGAGCAGTACTTC.

For this clone: This sample includes further DNA sequences coding for the same CDR3. The rearrangement links TRBV5-1 to TRBJ2-7; perhaps TRBD1 as D (6 bases). Per the germline V gene, CDR1 is SGHRS and CDR2 is YFSETQ. The ends were cut back, 4 bases at V and 4 bases at J, with 15 bases in the middle. The CDR3 has 14 amino acids. The CDR3 DNA sequence: TGCGCCAGCAGCCCCTTGGGGGCCGGTTACGAGCAGTACTTC. It encodes CASSPLGAGYEQYF.

V and J are TRBV27 and TRBJ1-2, with D perhaps matching TRBD1 (5 bases). Trimming pared 8 bases from V and 7 bases from J, leaving 23 bases between. CDR1 MNHEY and CDR2 SMNVEV come from the germline V gene (reference sequence). The CDR3 runs 15 residues. The CDR3 reads CASRRGSRGDFGYTF. CDR3 in DNA: TGTGCCAGCCGTCGTGGGTCGCGGGGGGATTTTGGCTACACCTTC.